This T cell receptor (beta chain) was sequenced in a study of shared clonotypes between healthy human individuals. This CDR3 is 14 amino acids long. The V gene lost 3 bases and the J gene lost 3 bases, with 11 bases spanning the gap. Germline V lookup: CDR1 MNHNS, CDR2 SASEGT. Study processing details: From ImmunoSEQ came sequences covering only the junction and carrying no quality scores, so filtering differed. Using immunoSEQ multiplex PCR, the repertoire was profiled, and TCRdb retains in-frame clones only, with some absent. The V and J calls and clone size come from that table; D and trimming were worked out from the DNA. Counted here are 2 million to 2.5 million clones, around 95% occurring once; the ten biggest clones make up 0.1% to 0.15%.

The sequenced material came from naive CD4+ T cells sorted from blood. Subset described: CD45RA+ positively selected. The sequence derives from a man between 18 and 35 years old in good health. The J gene is TRBJ1-1, the V gene TRBV6-1; perhaps TRBD1 as D (5 bases). DNA for the CDR3: TGTGCCAGCAGTGACAGGGAGGTGGACACTGAAGCTTTCTTT. Translated, it gives CASSDREVDTEAFF.